Below, 26 T cell receptor beta chains from the same sample are listed, as sequenced in a study of prognosis after radiotherapy for stage I lung cancer (dated by TCRdb to the early 2020s). The sequencer was an Illumina HiSeq 3000. Two rounds of multiplex PCR were used to amplify the TCR beta CDR3 region from genomic DNA. In the first round of PCR, primers specific to each TRBV and TRBJ gene were used, and the primer sequences are filed in Chinese patent CN105087789A. In TCRdb, the public reads were trimmed at Q25 with fastp and aligned with MiXCR, with productive beta chains retained. Rows are combined by CDR3 protein, so each entry shows the most common genes and DNA. The sample table holds about 51,000 distinct CDR3 sequences, of which around a third were seen once. The ten largest clones represent roughly 9.4% of the sample. The sample here was PBMCs, taken before or after stereotactic body radiation therapy (not recorded which). The origin of the receptors is a donor aged 50 or older with non-small cell lung cancer.

This clonotype was seen many times. V and J are TRBV28 and TRBJ2-6, with TRBD1 as a possible D gene (6 bases). Trimming removed 5 bases at V and 1 base at J, with 15 bases between. Germline assignment: CDR1 MDHEN and CDR2 SYDVKM. The CDR3 is 17 amino acids. The DNA for the CDR3 is TGTGCCAGCAGTCCCGCAGGGGAACAATCTGGGGCCAACGTCCTGACTTTC. Protein: CASSPAGEQSGANVLTF.

This clonotype was seen repeatedly, ten times or more. The V call is TRBV5-1, the J call TRBJ2-4; 9 positions match TRBD2. Germline CDR1 and CDR2: SGHRS and YFSETQ. This CDR3 is 17 amino acids long. V shed 0 bases, J shed 2 bases, and the junction held 6 bases outside the gene matches. CDR3 sequence (DNA): TGCGCCAGCAGCTTGGGGGCGGGGGGGGTAACCAAAAACATTCAGTACTTC. Protein product: CASSLGAGGVTKNIQYF.

This clonotype is categorized as medium-sized. The J gene is TRBJ2-7, the V gene TRBV27; D not resolved. CDR1 is MNHEY and CDR2 is SMNVEV in the germline V gene (reference sequence). The CDR3 totals 13 residues. Deletions cut 2 bases from V and 6 bases from J, with 11 bases between. The DNA for the CDR3 is TGTGCCAGCAGTTTAGGGGAAATGGGCGAGCAGTACTTC. It codes for CASSLGEMGEQYF.

This clonotype appeared once. The V and J genes are TRBV5-6 and TRBJ1-4, with 9 bases matching TRBD1. There are 15 residues in the CDR3. V shed 3 bases, J shed 7 bases, and the junction held 7 bases outside the gene matches. Germline loops: CDR1 SGHDT, CDR2 YYEEEE. The CDR3 region is CASSSQDRGGEKLFF. The DNA for the CDR3 is TGTGCCAGCAGCTCACAGGACAGGGGAGGTGAAAAACTGTTTTTT.

V gene TRBV4-2 combines with J gene TRBJ2-7; D is possibly TRBD2 (6 bases). Per the germline V gene, CDR1 is LGHNA and CDR2 is YNFKEQ. Between the trimmed V and J ends, which lost 5 bases and 4 bases, there was a span of 18 bases. The CDR3 is made up of 15 amino acids. The CDR3 DNA reads as TGTGCCAGCAGCAAATTGGGGACTCCCAGTTACGAGCAGTACTTC. This encodes CASSKLGTPSYEQYF.

This clonotype was found a few times. Just one base apart from a much larger clone, this may be a read error. The chain carries TRBV6-1 and TRBJ2-7; D is unclear. V was clipped by 4 bases and J by 0 bases, with 10 bases between them. The CDR3 contains 14 residues. Germline V lookup: CDR1 MNHNS, CDR2 SASEGT. DNA of the CDR3: TGTGCCAGCAGTGGGAGCGTCCGCTCCTACGAGCAGTACTTC. Its translation: CASSGSVRSYEQYF.

This clonotype was seen repeatedly, ten times or more. The chain is built from TRBV18 and TRBJ1-5, with 7 bases matching TRBD1. The ends lost 5 bases at V and 5 bases at J; junction bases unmatched: 6. Germline assignment: CDR1 KGHSH and CDR2 LQKENI. The CDR3 runs 14 residues. In nucleotides, the CDR3 is TGTGCCAGCTCAGCCCTGACAGGGTATCAGCCCCAGCATTTT. It encodes CASSALTGYQPQHF.

The count of this clonotype is one. It differs at one base from a far larger clone, so likely a read error. The rearrangement links TRBV4-1 to TRBJ1-6; D is ambiguous. This CDR3 is built from 13 residues. Germline V CDR1 and CDR2: MGHRA, YSYEKL. For the CDR3, the DNA is TGCGCCAGCAGCCAAGACACAGATTCACTCCTCCACTTT. It is translated as CASSQDTDSLLHF.

This clonotype has ten or more counts. V and J are TRBV6-1 and TRBJ2-5; TRBD2 matches 10 bases. The germline gives CDR1 MNHNS, CDR2 SASEGT. Germline trimming cut 6 bases from V and 1 base from J; bases unmatched to any gene: 5. This CDR3 is 15 amino acids long. The CDR3 coding sequence is TGTGCCAGCAGCCCTCTAGCGGGGGCCCAAGAGACCCAGTACTTC. This codes for CASSPLAGAQETQYF.

This clonotype was seen many times. V usage is TRBV6-5 and J usage is TRBJ2-1, with no clear D. The germline V gene encodes CDR1 MNHEY and CDR2 SVGAGI. This CDR3 spans 13 amino acids. V lost 4 bases to trimming and J lost 8 bases, with 12 bases between them. The CDR3 nucleotides are TGTGCCAGCAGTTTCCTGAAAGCTGATGAGCAGTTCTTC. This translates into CASSFLKADEQFF.

This clonotype was seen repeatedly, ten times or more. The chain couples TRBV7-2 to TRBJ2-5; 7 bases agree with TRBD2. CDR1 and CDR2 from the germline V gene are SGHTA and FQGNSA. Germline trimming cut 5 bases from V and 6 bases from J; bases unmatched to any gene: 12. This CDR3 spans 15 amino acids. The CDR3 spells CASSPVGESGKTQYF. CDR3 sequence (DNA): TGTGCCAGCAGCCCCGTTGGAGAGAGCGGGAAGACCCAGTACTTC.

This clonotype occurred many times. V and J are TRBV7-8 and TRBJ1-1; no firm D call. The CDR3 contains 13 residues. The ends were cut back, 6 bases at V and 0 bases at J, with 8 bases in the middle. Germline CDR1 reads SGHVS; CDR2 reads FQNEAQ. The CDR3 coding sequence is TGTGCCAGCAGGACTGACATGAACACTGAAGCTTTCTTT. This translates into CASRTDMNTEAFF.

This clonotype has a count of ten or more. V and J are TRBV7-9 and TRBJ2-1; TRBD2 is a possible D gene (6 bases). The germline gives CDR1 SEHNR, CDR2 FQNEAQ (reference sequence). V gave up 5 bases and J gave up 8 bases, with 13 bases separating them. This CDR3 is built from 13 residues. The CDR3, as DNA: TGTGCCAGCAGCCACCGAGCGGGCGATGAGCAGTTCTTC. The encoded protein is CASSHRAGDEQFF. Full variable domain (rest looked up from reference TRBV7-9 and TRBJ2-1): DTGVSQNPRHKITKRGQNVTFRCDPISEHNRLYWYRQTLGQGPEFLTYFQNEAQLEKSRLLSDRFSAERPKGSFSTLEIQRTEQGDSAMYLCASSHRAGDEQFFGPGTRLTVL.

This clonotype was picked up many times. The genes are TRBV20-1 and TRBJ2-7; D may be TRBD2 (6 bases). Germline V CDR1 and CDR2: DFQATT, SNEGSKA (reference sequence). V was pared by 3 bases and J by 3 bases, with 12 bases between. There are 13 residues in the CDR3. The CDR3 region has the DNA TGCAGTGCTAGTGACTGGCGGGGCTACGAGCAGTACTTC. Encoded protein: CSASDWRGYEQYF.

To note about this clonotype: The junction shows a germline mismatch at one end, possibly a read error. The chain has TRBV6-5 and TRBJ2-7, with TRBD2 matching over 7 bases. The CDR3 spans 14 residues. Germline V gene sequence: CDR1 MNHEY, CDR2 SVGAGI. The CDR3 is CASIYRTRGYEHYF. In DNA, the CDR3 is TGTGCCAGCATTTACCGGACTAGGGGTTACGAGCATTACTTC.

V usage is TRBV5-1 and J usage is TRBJ2-6; possibly TRBD2 for D (5 bases). The V and J ends lost 4 bases and 0 bases respectively, with 17 bases between them. The CDR3 loop spans 18 amino acids. The germline V gene encodes CDR1 SGHRS and CDR2 YFSETQ. This CDR3 reads CASSPSPDSNSGANVLTF. The CDR3 nucleotides are TGCGCCAGCAGCCCCTCTCCGGACTCAAACTCTGGGGCCAACGTCCTGACTTTC.

As for this clonotype: It differs at one base from a far larger clone, so likely a read error. This chain links TRBV6-9 with TRBJ1-1, with no clear D. The V gene lost 8 bases and the J gene lost 4 bases, with 17 bases spanning the gap. The germline V gene encodes CDR1 MNHGY and CDR2 SVAAGI. This CDR3 comprises 14 residues. CDR3 sequence (DNA): TGTGCCAGCCAGTCGGGTCGGTGTGCCACTGAAGCTTTCTTT. It encodes CASQSGRCATEAFF.

This clonotype has at least ten counts. The J gene is TRBJ2-1, the V gene TRBV7-2; 9 nucleotides agree with TRBD2. Germline values: CDR1 SGHTA, CDR2 FQGNSA. The CDR3 sequence is 15 residues long. The J segment lost 3 bases and the V segment lost 3 bases, leaving 3 bases of the junction unmatched. DNA for the CDR3: TGTGCCAGCAGCTTGACTAGCGGAGACTACAATGAGCAGTTCTTC. It yields the protein CASSLTSGDYNEQFF.

This clonotype was seen many times. The V and J genes are TRBV6-2 or TRBV6-3 and TRBJ1-1, with D uncertain. The CDR3 is 15 residues long. V lost 3 bases and J lost 1, with 12 bases in between. The germline V gene has CDR1 MNHEY and CDR2 SVGEGT. The CDR3 reads CASSYGGLGNTEAFF. CDR3 bases: TGTGCCAGCAGTTATGGAGGATTGGGGAACACTGAAGCTTTCTTT.

This clonotype was counted many times. The chain is built from TRBV30 and TRBJ2-3; 7 bases agree with TRBD2. In germline, CDR1 is GTSNPN, CDR2 SVGIG (reference sequence). Losses at the gene ends were 0 bases for V and 3 bases for J; bases not matched to a gene: 3. The CDR3 runs to 14 residues. The CDR3 loop is CAWSVGGMTDTQYF. The CDR3 bases are TGTGCCTGGAGTGTGGGGGGGATGACAGATACGCAGTATTTT. Filled out from reference TRBV30 and TRBJ2-3, the complete variable domain reads SQTIHQWPATLVQPVGSPLSLECTVEGTSNPNLYWYRQAAGRGLQLLFYSVGIGQISSEVPQNLSASRPQDRQFILSSKKLLLSDSGFYLCAWSVGGMTDTQYFGPGTRLTVL.

This clonotype was observed at least ten times. The CDR3: CASSPPRGSYNEQFF. CDR3 nucleotide sequence: TGTGCCAGCAGTCCCCCCCGCGGCTCCTACAATGAGCAGTTCTTC. The chain is built from TRBV28 and TRBJ2-1, with D unclear. The length of the CDR3 is 15 residues. Germline V CDR1 and CDR2: MDHEN, SYDVKM. Trimming shortened V by 5 bases and J by 0 bases, and 11 bases separated the two germline ends.

In its sample, this clonotype was seen many times. The chain is built from TRBV5-6 and TRBJ1-2; 11 nucleotides align to TRBD1. The CDR3 totals 15 residues. V gave up 2 bases and J gave up 7 bases; unmatched junction bases: 7. The germline V gene encodes CDR1 SGHDT and CDR2 YYEEEE. The CDR3 DNA reads as TGTGCCAGCAGCTTCGGACAGGGGGCCTTGAGTGGCTACACCTTC. Protein: CASSFGQGALSGYTF.

V is TRBV14 and J is TRBJ2-5, with 7 bases identical to TRBD1. Germline V CDR1 and CDR2: SGHDN, FVKESK. The junction had 7 bases not matched to a gene; V was cut back by 5 bases and J by 4 bases. This CDR3 has 14 amino acids. In nucleotides, the CDR3 is TGTGCCAGCAGCTCGGGACAGATTGGAGAGACCCAGTACTTC. Translation: CASSSGQIGETQYF.

In its sample, this clonotype was seen many times. The CDR3, as DNA: TGTGCCAGCAGTTACTTATACACAACTGAAGCTTTCTTT. Translation gives CASSYLYTTEAFF. The J gene is TRBJ1-1, the V gene TRBV6-2 or TRBV6-3; D call uncertain. Looked up from germline, CDR1 is MNHEY and CDR2 is SVGEGT. Deletions cut 1 base from V and 5 bases from J, with 8 bases between. This CDR3 comprises 13 residues.

This clonotype was observed a single time. Relative to the germline gene, one junction end is altered; a read error may explain this. This chain connects TRBV7-2 to TRBJ2-7, with D unresolved. CDR1 SGHTA and CDR2 FQGNSA come from the germline V gene. The CDR3 consists of 14 residues. CDR3 bases: TGTGCCAGCAGATTAGAGTTACGAGTATCCGAGCAGTACTTC. Encoded protein: CASRLELRVSEQYF.

With regard to this clonotype: A clone one base away is much larger, so this may be a read error. J is TRBJ2-5 and V is TRBV2; tentative D call: TRBD1 (5 bases). Germline CDR1 and CDR2: SNHLY and FYNNEI. This CDR3 comprises 14 residues. V was trimmed by 6 bases and J by 4 bases, leaving 15 bases between them. CDR3 nucleotides: TGTGCCAGCAGGTGGACAATTGGGGCAGAGACCCAGTACTTC. Protein sequence: CASRWTIGAETQYF.